The 13 T cell receptor beta chains reported below all come from one sample, sequenced in a study of shared T cell receptors in the human thymus. Profiled with immunoSEQ multiplex PCR; TCRdb holds only in-frame clones, not every one. This table holds hundreds of thousands of clones, around 87% found once. The sample was also linked to a second study, of human thymus T cells.

Sequencing was carried out using thymocytes. These receptors were collected from a boy younger than two with a congenital heart defect.

V is TRBV5-1 and J is TRBJ2-1; 10 bases fit TRBD2. The CDR3 sequence is 18 residues long. Germline-derived CDR1 and CDR2 are SGHRS and YFSETQ. Trimming at V came to 3 bases and at J to 3 bases, leaving 12 bases not matched to a gene. The CDR3 region is CASSWLLLAGAFYNEQFF. The CDR3, as DNA: TGCGCCAGCAGCTGGCTCCTGCTAGCGGGGGCCTTCTACAATGAGCAGTTCTTC.

This clone was picked up a small number of times. The gene calls are TRBV5-1 and TRBJ2-2; 10 bases map to TRBD1. V dropped 4 bases and J dropped 6; count of bases not matched to a gene: 6. The CDR3 totals 15 residues. CDR1 and CDR2 from the germline V gene are SGHRS and YFSETQ. CDR3 sequence: CASSTGQGLPGELFF. The CDR3, as DNA: TGCGCCAGCAGCACGGGACAGGGGTTGCCCGGGGAGCTGTTTTTT.

Concerning this clone: Different DNA sequences within this sample yield the same CDR3. CDR3 in DNA: TGTGCCAGCAGTTTTGGCGGGGACGAGCAGTACTTC. This translates into CASSFGGDEQYF. The rearrangement joins TRBV28 to TRBJ2-7, with D possibly TRBD2 on 6 matching bases. Per the germline V gene, CDR1 is MDHEN and CDR2 is SYDVKM. Trimming removed 3 bases from V and 5 bases from J, with 8 bases in between. CDR3 size: 12 residues.

This chain connects TRBV6-5 to TRBJ1-5; D is perhaps TRBD1 (6 bases). Trimming cost V 5 bases and J 4 bases, with 9 bases left between them. The CDR3 runs to 13 residues. CDR1 is MNHEY, CDR2 SVGAGI, per germline. The CDR3 nucleotides are TGTGCCAGCAGTAGCGACAGGAATCAGCCCCAGCATTTT. It encodes CASSSDRNQPQHF.

The chain joins TRBV30 to TRBJ2-5, with 7 nucleotides matching TRBD2. The germline V gene has CDR1 GTSNPN and CDR2 SVGIG (reference sequence). The trim removed 1 base at V and 5 bases at J, leaving 7 bases unmatched. The CDR3 has 14 residues. For the CDR3, the DNA is TGTGCCTGGAGTGGTAGCGGGCCTCGGGAGACCCAGTACTTC. Protein product: CAWSGSGPRETQYF.

The J gene is TRBJ2-3, the V gene TRBV29-1; 10 nucleotides align to TRBD2. CDR1 and CDR2 from the germline V gene are SQVTM and ANQGSEA. This CDR3 is built from 14 residues. V dropped 4 bases and J dropped 3; count of bases not matched to a gene: 4. The CDR3 spells CSVVAGGGTDTQYF. CDR3 nucleotides: TGCAGCGTTGTAGCGGGAGGCGGGACAGATACGCAGTATTTT.

This chain connects TRBV20-1 to TRBJ2-1; tentatively, D is TRBD1 (5 bases). There are 11 residues in the CDR3. Looked up from germline, CDR1 is DFQATT and CDR2 is SNEGSKA (reference sequence). With 5 bases removed from V and 5 bases from J, the gap between germline ends came to 7 bases. The DNA of the CDR3 is TGCAGTGCTCTAGGGGACAATGAGCAGTTCTTC. This translates into CSALGDNEQFF.

This chain uses TRBV6-5 with TRBJ2-1, with 12 positions matching TRBD2. Germline-derived CDR1 and CDR2 are MNHEY and SVGAGI. The CDR3 extends over 15 amino acids. V lost 4 bases and J lost 6; bases outside the gene matches: 4. The CDR3 reads CASSFGLAGTNEQFF. CDR3 DNA: TGTGCCAGCAGTTTCGGACTAGCGGGGACCAATGAGCAGTTCTTC.

V usage is TRBV2 and J usage is TRBJ2-7; TRBD2 is a possible D gene (5 bases). Trimming stripped 7 bases from V and 4 bases from J, with 23 bases between. Germline V gene data show CDR1 as SNHLY and CDR2 as FYNNEI. CDR3 length: 16 residues. CDR3 sequence (DNA): TGTGCCAGCATTGGCGATAAGAAGACCGGGAAATACGAGCAGTACTTC. Residues: CASIGDKKTGKYEQYF.

This chain links TRBV5-1 with TRBJ2-7; tentatively, D is TRBD1 (6 bases). The V and J ends lost 3 bases and 0 bases respectively, with 19 bases between them. Germline CDR1 and CDR2: SGHRS and YFSETQ. The CDR3 covers 17 residues. In DNA form, the CDR3 reads TGCGCCAGCAGCTCCTACCCTCGAACAGGGTACTCCTACGAGCAGTACTTC. This sequence encodes CASSSYPRTGYSYEQYF.

A remark on this clone: At one end the junction does not follow the germline gene, possibly because of a read error. V gene TRBV5-1 combines with J gene TRBJ1-2; 7 bases are shared with TRBD1. Germline V lookup: CDR1 SGHRS, CDR2 YFSETQ. This CDR3 is 17 amino acids long. CDR3 loop: CASSLGRRTGVNDGYTF. DNA of the CDR3: TGCGCCAGCAGCTTGGGCCGCCGAACAGGGGTTAACGATGGCTACACCTTC.

CDR3 in DNA: TGTGCCAGCAGTCTGCGCCTAGCGGAAGATTACGAGCAGTACTTC. The encoded protein is CASSLRLAEDYEQYF. This chain connects TRBV28 to TRBJ2-7; 7 bases are shared with TRBD2. Germline CDR1 and CDR2: MDHEN and SYDVKM. V dropped 5 bases and J dropped 4; count of bases not matched to a gene: 11. The CDR3 extends over 15 amino acids. The whole variable domain, filled in from reference TRBV28 and TRBJ2-7, reads DVKVTQSSRYLVKRTGEKVFLECVQDMDHENMFWYRQDPGLGLRLIYFSYDVKMKEKGDIPEGYSVSREKKERFSLILESASTNQTSMYLCASSLRLAEDYEQYFGPGTRLTVT.

V and J are TRBV4-3 and TRBJ2-5, with 8 nucleotides matching TRBD2. J was trimmed by 1 base and V by 0 bases; bases with no gene match: 4. Per germline, CDR1 LGHNA and CDR2 YSLEER. The CDR3 consists of 16 residues. This CDR3 reads CASSQESGRAQETQYF. CDR3 sequence (DNA): TGCGCCAGCAGCCAAGAAAGCGGGAGAGCCCAAGAGACCCAGTACTTC.